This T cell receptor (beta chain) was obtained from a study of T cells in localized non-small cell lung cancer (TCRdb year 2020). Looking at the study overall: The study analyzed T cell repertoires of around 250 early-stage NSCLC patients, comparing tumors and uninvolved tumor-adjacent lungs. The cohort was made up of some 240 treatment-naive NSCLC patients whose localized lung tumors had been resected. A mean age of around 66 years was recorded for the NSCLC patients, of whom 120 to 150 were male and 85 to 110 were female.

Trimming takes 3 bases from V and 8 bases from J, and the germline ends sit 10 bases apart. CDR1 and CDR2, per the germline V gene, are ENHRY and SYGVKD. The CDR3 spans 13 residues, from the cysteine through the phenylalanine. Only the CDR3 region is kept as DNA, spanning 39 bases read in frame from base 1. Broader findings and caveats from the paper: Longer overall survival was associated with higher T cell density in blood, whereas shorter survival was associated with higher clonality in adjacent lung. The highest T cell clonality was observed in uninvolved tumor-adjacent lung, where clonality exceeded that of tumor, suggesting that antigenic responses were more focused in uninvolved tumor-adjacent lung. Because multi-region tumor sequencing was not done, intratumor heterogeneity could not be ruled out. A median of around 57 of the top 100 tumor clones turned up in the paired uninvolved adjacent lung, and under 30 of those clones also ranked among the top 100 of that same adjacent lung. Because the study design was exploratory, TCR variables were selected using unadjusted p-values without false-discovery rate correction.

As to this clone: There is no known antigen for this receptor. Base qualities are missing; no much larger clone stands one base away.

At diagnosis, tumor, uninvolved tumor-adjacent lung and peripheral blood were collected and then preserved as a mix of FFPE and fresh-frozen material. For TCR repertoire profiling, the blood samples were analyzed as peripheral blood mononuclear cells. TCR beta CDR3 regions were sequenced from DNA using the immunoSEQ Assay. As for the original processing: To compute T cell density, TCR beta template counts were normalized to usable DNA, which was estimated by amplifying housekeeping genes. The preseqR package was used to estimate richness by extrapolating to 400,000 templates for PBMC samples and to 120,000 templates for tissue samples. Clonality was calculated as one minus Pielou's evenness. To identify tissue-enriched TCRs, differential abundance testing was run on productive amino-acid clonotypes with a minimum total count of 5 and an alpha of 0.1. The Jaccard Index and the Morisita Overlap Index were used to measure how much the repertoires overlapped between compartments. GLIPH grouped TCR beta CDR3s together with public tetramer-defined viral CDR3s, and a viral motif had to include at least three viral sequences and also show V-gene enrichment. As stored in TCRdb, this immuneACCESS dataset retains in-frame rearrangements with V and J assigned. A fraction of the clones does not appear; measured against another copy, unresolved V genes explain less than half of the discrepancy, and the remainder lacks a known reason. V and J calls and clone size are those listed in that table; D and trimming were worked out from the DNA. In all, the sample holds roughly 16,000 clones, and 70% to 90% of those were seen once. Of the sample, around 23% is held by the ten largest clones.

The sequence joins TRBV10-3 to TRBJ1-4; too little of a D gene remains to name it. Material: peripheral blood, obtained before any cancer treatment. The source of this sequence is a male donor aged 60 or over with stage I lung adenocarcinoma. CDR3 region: CAISERTAEKLFF. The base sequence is TGTGCCATCAGTGAACGGACGGCCGAAAAACTGTTTTTT.